Sequencing of this TCR beta chain was carried out in a study of blood T cell repertoires in COVID-19. The wider study: Sources were T cells, B-cell-depleted T cells, or PBMCs; the material itself was cDNA or gDNA.

In the authors' methods: Amplified reference gene primers provided the basis for estimating nucleated cell counts. The repertoire was sequenced with immunoSEQ multiplex PCR; TCRdb's copy has only in-frame clones and lacks some. V and J calls and clone size are copied from that table; D and trimming were computed from the DNA. The repertoire holds about 130,000 clones, over 75% seen once, with more than 9.5% in the top ten. This receptor was identified in a man aged 40-49 years with active or convalescent COVID-19. The source material was peripheral blood.

Here the CDR3 DNA reads TGTGCCAGCAGCCAAGACCAGGCAGGGGGCAACGAGCAGTACTTC. Protein: CASSQDQAGGNEQYF. The chain employs TRBV3-1 (or the pseudogene TRBV3-2) and TRBJ2-7; 8 bases agree with TRBD1. Unmatched junction bases numbered 6, after V lost 0 bases and J lost 5 bases. The CDR3 extends over 15 amino acids. CDR1 LGHDT and CDR2 YNNKEL come from the germline V gene (reference sequence).